The clone carrying this T cell receptor beta chain has more than one count but fewer than ten. The data were taken from a study of OX40 agonist ivuxolimab in advanced cancers. The wider study: An anti-OX40 (CD134) antibody with agonistic activity, ivuxolimab, was administered to patients.

TCRdb keeps only in-frame clones here, not all; method: immunoSEQ multiplex PCR. Of fewer than 80,000 clones detected, over 75% appear once; the ten largest clones hold roughly 0.66%. Trimming shortened V by 2 bases and J by 0 bases, and 10 bases separated the two germline ends. Germline V lookup: CDR1 SGHTA, CDR2 FQGNSA. CDR3 length: 16 amino acids. This TCR was recovered from an adult with an advanced solid tumor such as melanoma, head and neck, liver or kidney cancer. The chain links TRBV7-2 to TRBJ1-4, with D hard to call. The input for sequencing was CD4+ or CD8+ T cells sorted from blood, taken in a trial of the OX40 agonist ivuxolimab. The CDR3, as DNA: TGTGCCAGCAGCTTACAATCCCGCTCAACTAATGAAAAACTGTTTTTT. This sequence encodes CASSLQSRSTNEKLFF.